The present T cell receptor (beta chain) was sequenced within a study of T cell responses to AZD1222 COVID-19 vaccine (dated by TCRdb to about 2021). Background on the whole study: AZD1222 recipients whose second dose came at about 4 weeks and those whose second dose came at about 12 weeks were combined into one group, since spike-specific TCR depth and breadth did not differ between the two schedules. A total of just over 230 trial participants underwent TCR sequencing, of whom 207 received two doses of AZD1222 and some 26 received two doses of the MenACWY control vaccine. Trial participants were enrolled by age into subgroups of 18-55, 56-69 and 70-plus years, and around 150, 28 and 57 TCR-sequenced participants, respectively, were included in these subgroups. Overall study outcomes, separate from this receptor: Conclusions about previously exposed vaccinees were limited because only a handful of AZD1222 recipients were SARS-CoV-2 seropositive at baseline. The whole spike protein was spanned by vaccine-associated CD4 TCRs, and dominant responses were seen in regions 160-218 and 743-854. Spike-specific TCR breadth and depth rose significantly after two AZD1222 doses compared with day 0 and with MenACWY recipients. The 56-69-year group was small, and its depth increase did not reach significance, likely because of low power. Because no day 14 peak-response samples were available, the repertoires could be characterized only after the peak T cell response. Participants were mostly white British, with more females than males. The authors suggested clonal diversity may have been underestimated. Epitopes outside the regions mutated in the B.1.351 and B.1.1.7 variants were reportedly recognized by nearly half of the unique spike-specific TCRs.

The CDR3 regions of human TCRbeta chains were subjected to immunosequencing. The paper's processing steps were these. Repertoire TCRs were checked for matches against a reference library of SARS-CoV-2-specific TCRs that had been generated using the MIRA antigen-specificity platform. Breadth was defined as the fraction of unique TCRs that were SARS-CoV-2-associated, and depth was defined as the fraction of total T cells that were SARS-CoV-2-associated. Each spike-specific TCR was assigned to its reactive spike region and to a CD4 or CD8 class using the MIRA data. Log10-transformed breadth and depth values were compared by one-way ANOVA with Sidak's multiple comparisons tests. TCRdb carries this immuneACCESS record with in-frame sequences only. Its versions omit some clonotypes, under half of them owing to an unresolved V gene in the studies checked, with the rest unexplained. The V and J calls and clone size are taken from that table; D and trimming were inferred from the DNA. Counted in this sample were 150,000 to 160,000 clones; roughly 90% of them appeared once. The ten largest clones add up to approximately 20% of the sample.

As concerns this clone: No antigen is known for it. No clone much larger than this one lies a single base away; base qualities are absent.

The sample's time point, from its label and the paper: baseline before first vaccination. Vaccinee samples came from UK trials COV001 and COV002, including a single-blind randomized controlled phase 2/3 trial of AZD1222 (ChAdOx1 nCoV-19) in healthy adults. Trial participant PBMC samples were collected at day 0 and day 28 after the second dose for TCRbeta chain sequencing. Taken from cysteine to phenylalanine, the CDR3 has 16 residues. CDR3 DNA is the only sequence kept; it has 48 bases, read in frame from the first base. V lost 2 bases and J lost 5 bases, and the count of bases not matched to a germline gene is 9. Taken from the germline V gene, the CDR1 and CDR2 loops are SGHTA and FQGTGA.

This TCR derives from an adult in good health. The V and J segments used are TRBV7-3 and TRBJ2-5, with TRBD2 matching 9 junction bases. The specimen comprised peripheral blood, sampled on day 0 of AZD1222 vaccination. The CDR3 loop reads CASSLGLASPQETQYF. The sequenced DNA is TGTGCCAGCAGCTTAGGACTAGCGAGCCCTCAGGAGACCCAGTACTTC.